The 9 T cell receptor beta chains presented below share a single source sample, sequenced in a study of blood T cells in healthy people across ages. A J-beta primer mix and a sample-barcoded 5' primer were used in a second PCR of roughly 6 to 11 cycles. TCRdb independently ran MiXCR on the 5' RACE reads; one entry per CDR3 protein. This sample has over 1,500,000 distinct CDR3 sequences; roughly 49% occur once, and the top ten carry less than 2.5%. The specimen sequenced was blood. The receptor set was obtained from a woman between 40 and 50 years old in good health.

The chain has TRBV2 and TRBJ1-1; possibly TRBD1 for D (5 bases). Germline V lookup: CDR1 SNHLY, CDR2 FYNNEI. The CDR3 has 14 amino acids. V lost 8 bases to trimming and J lost 1 base, with 14 bases between them. CDR3 protein: CASVPRGPNTEAFF. CDR3 in DNA: TGTGCCAGCGTCCCTAGGGGCCCGAACACTGAAGCTTTCTTT.

This chain joins TRBV28 and TRBJ2-6, with D perhaps matching TRBD1 (6 bases). V lost 5 bases and J 0 bases, leaving 14 bases between the germline ends. The CDR3 runs 17 residues. Germline V gene lookup returns CDR1 MDHEN and CDR2 SYDVKM. DNA for the CDR3: TGTGCCAGCAGTCCAGCAGGGGAAGGCTCTGGGGCCAACGTCCTGACTTTC. This gives the protein CASSPAGEGSGANVLTF.

About this clonotype: A junction end diverges from the germline sequence, so it may reflect a read error. The CDR3 region is CVSSVSPGRASYNEQFF. As DNA, the CDR3 is TGTGTCAGCAGCGTATCTCCTGGCAGGGCCTCCTACAATGAGCAGTTCTTC. This chain connects TRBV9 to TRBJ2-1; TRBD1 is a possible D gene (5 bases). This CDR3 contains 17 residues. Germline V gene lookup returns CDR1 SGDLS and CDR2 YYNGEE. The full variable domain, completed using reference TRBV9 and TRBJ2-1, is DSGVTQTPKHLITATGQRVTLRCSPRSGDLSVYWYQQSLDQGLQFLIQYYNGEERAKGNILERFSAQQFPDLHSELNLSSLELGDSALYFCVSSVSPGRASYNEQFFGPGTRLTVL.

This sequence joins TRBV7-8 and TRBJ2-7, with 7 bases identical to TRBD1. CDR1 is SGHVS and CDR2 is FQNEAQ in the germline V gene. The CDR3 is 16 residues long. J gave up 2 bases and V 3 bases, and 10 bases lay outside the gene matches. The CDR3 region has the DNA TGTGCCAGCAGCTTGGACAGGTTTGGACAGGCCTACGAGCAGTACTTC. It encodes CASSLDRFGQAYEQYF. The full variable domain, rest sourced from reference TRBV7-8 and TRBJ2-7, is GAGVSQSPRYKVAKRGQDVALRCDPISGHVSLFWYQQALGQGPEFLTYFQNEAQLDKSGLPSDRFFAERPEGSVSTLKIQRTQQEDSAVYLCASSLDRFGQAYEQYFGPGTRLTVT.

The table lists this clonotype with a few counts. This rearrangement joins TRBV29-1 to TRBJ2-4; TRBD1 matches 8 bases. Gene TRBJ2-5 matches the end of the DNA better, so the J call may be wrong. This CDR3 comprises 11 residues. Germline CDR1 reads SQVTM; CDR2 reads ANQGSEA. CDR3 region: CSADRAETQYF. The CDR3 DNA reads as TGCAGCGCGGACAGGGCAGAGACCCAGTACTTC.

This sequence joins TRBV6-5 and TRBJ2-5; D is undetermined. V lost 2 bases, J lost 3 bases, and 10 bases lay in between. Germline CDR1 reads MNHEY; CDR2 reads SVGAGI. This CDR3 region has 14 residues. CDR3: CASSYTAAEETQYF. The CDR3 DNA follows: TGTGCCAGCAGTTACACCGCAGCCGAAGAGACCCAGTACTTC.

The J gene is TRBJ2-7, the V gene TRBV2; TRBD2 matches 12 bases. V was clipped by 7 bases and J by 0 bases; unmatched bases: 10. The germline V gene encodes CDR1 SNHLY and CDR2 FYNNEI. The CDR3 is 17 amino acids. The CDR3 loop reads CASMRLAGAKLSYEQYF. The CDR3 DNA sequence: TGTGCCAGCATGAGACTAGCGGGGGCAAAACTCTCCTACGAGCAGTACTTC.

The chain carries TRBV27 and TRBJ1-6; D is unresolved. The CDR3 consists of 16 residues. Germline-derived CDR1 and CDR2 are MNHEY and SMNVEV (reference sequence). Trimming removed 5 bases at V and 8 bases at J, with 19 bases between. The CDR3 DNA sequence: TGTGCCAGCAGTCCCCGAGGCGCCATCCCTGATTCACCCCTCCACTTT. Protein sequence: CASSPRGAIPDSPLHF.

The gene calls are TRBV5-1 and TRBJ1-1, with a weak D call TRBD1 (5 bases). V was pared by 4 bases and J by 2 bases, with 15 bases between. Looked up from germline, CDR1 is SGHRS and CDR2 is YFSETQ. The CDR3 loop spans 15 amino acids. This CDR3 is CASSLSSGTNTEAFF. CDR3 nucleotides: TGCGCCAGCAGCCTCTCCTCAGGGACCAACACTGAAGCTTTCTTT. Full variable domain (remainder filled in from reference TRBV5-1 and TRBJ1-1): KAGVTQTPRYLIKTRGQQVTLSCSPISGHRSVSWYQQTPGQGLQFLFEYFSETQRNKGNFPGRFSGRQFSNSRSEMNVSTLELGDSALYLCASSLSSGTNTEAFFGQGTRLTVV.